What follows are 7 T cell receptor beta chains derived from one specimen sequenced in a study of blood T cell repertoires in COVID-19. The protocol was immunoSEQ multiplex PCR, while the TCRdb copy is restricted to in-frame clones and leaves out a portion. The data show approximately 9,000 clones, around four fifths seen once. What was sequenced was peripheral blood. The receptors come from a human donor in a cohort sampled during active COVID-19.

This chain connects TRBV6-5 to TRBJ1-6; D gene ambiguous. The CDR3 has 14 amino acids. CDR1 MNHEY and CDR2 SVGAGI come from the germline V gene. Between the trimmed V and J ends, which lost 1 base and 7 bases, there was a span of 8 bases. The CDR3 DNA reads as TGTGCCAGCAGTTACTTCACAGAGAATTCACCCCTCCACTTT. Protein sequence: CASSYFTENSPLHF.

The gene calls are TRBV2 and TRBJ1-5, with D unresolved. This CDR3 region has 13 residues. With 8 bases removed from V and 4 bases from J, the gap between germline ends came to 12 bases. Germline V gene data show CDR1 as SNHLY and CDR2 as FYNNEI. CDR3 coding DNA: TGTGCCAGCTCGAGGGAGGGTAATCAGCCCCAGCATTTT. Its translation: CASSREGNQPQHF.

The table lists this clone with a count of one. The rearrangement uses TRBV7-9 and TRBJ2-7, with a possible D match to TRBD2 (6 bases). The germline V gene encodes CDR1 SEHNR and CDR2 FQNEAQ (reference sequence). The CDR3 sequence is 12 residues long. V was trimmed by 7 bases and J by 3 bases, leaving 10 bases between them. In nucleotides, the CDR3 is TGTGCCAGCACCCCCGGGGGCTACGAGCAGTACTTC. As protein: CASTPGGYEQYF.

V usage is TRBV5-1 and J usage is TRBJ1-3, with a possible D match to TRBD1 (6 bases). Trimming took off 4 bases at V and 4 bases at J, with 12 bases between the two ends. The CDR3 length is 14 residues. Germline CDR1 SGHRS, CDR2 YFSETQ. The CDR3 DNA reads TGCGCCAGCAGCCCAGGGACATCCGGAAACACCATATATTTT. Amino acids: CASSPGTSGNTIYF.

This chain connects TRBV28 to TRBJ1-6; TRBD1 is a possible D gene (5 bases). CDR1 MDHEN and CDR2 SYDVKM come from the germline V gene. Trimming removed 6 bases at V and 10 bases at J, with 19 bases between. The CDR3 length is 15 residues. CDR3 region: CASSLGPVSASPLHF. CDR3 sequence (DNA): TGTGCCAGCAGCCTGGGGCCAGTATCAGCCTCACCCCTCCACTTT.

This rearrangement joins TRBV30 to TRBJ2-3; D might be TRBD2 (6 bases). The germline V gene encodes CDR1 GTSNPN and CDR2 SVGIG (reference sequence). This CDR3 is 15 amino acids long. V was shortened by 1 base and J by 2 bases, with 13 bases between the two germline ends. CDR3 sequence (DNA): TGTGCCTGGAGTGACGGGGGACTTCACACAGATACGCAGTATTTT. This encodes CAWSDGGLHTDTQYF.

This chain uses TRBV6-5 with TRBJ2-7; 8 positions match TRBD2. The CDR3 runs to 12 residues. Germline V CDR1 and CDR2: MNHEY, SVGAGI. The V and J ends lost 8 bases and 6 bases, in that order; junction bases with no gene match: 6. The CDR3 DNA follows: TGTGCCAGCGGGACTAGTCTTACCGAGCAGTACTTC. It translates to CASGTSLTEQYF.